Below, 21 T cell receptor beta chains from the same sample are listed, as sequenced in a study of cytomegalovirus exposure and HLA in healthy donors (dated by TCRdb to about 2017). Library method: the immunoSEQ multiplex PCR assay. For the multiplex PCR, a mixture combining 60 forward primers for TCR Vbeta segments and 13 reverse primers for TCR Jbeta segments was used. Drawn from immuneACCESS, this table holds only the in-frame rearrangements with V and J called that TCRdb kept. Clones are partly lost; checked studies trace under half to an unresolved V gene and leave the rest unexplained. The sample has more than 80,000 clones on record, around three quarters of them singletons. The ten largest account for roughly 8.3% of the sample. The specimen sequenced was PBMCs. The receptors come from a human donor in good health.

This chain links TRBV2 with TRBJ1-1; no clear D. Germline CDR1 is SNHLY and CDR2 is FYNNEI. This CDR3 contains 13 residues. V lost 0 bases and J 11 bases, leaving 13 bases between the germline ends. CDR3 region: CASSEALSLPAFF. The CDR3, as DNA: TGTGCCAGCAGTGAAGCGCTTTCACTTCCGGCTTTCTTT.

This clone has just a few counts. The rearrangement joins TRBV11-2 to TRBJ2-1, with 10 bases that match TRBD2. The CDR3 runs 16 residues. Germline values: CDR1 SGHAT, CDR2 FQNNGV. After removal of 5 bases from V and 3 bases from J, the junction contained 7 bases not matched to a gene. Here the CDR3 DNA reads TGTGCCAGCAGCACCCTCGGGACTAGCGTCTACAATGAGCAGTTCTTC. Its protein is CASSTLGTSVYNEQFF.

This chain connects TRBV30 to TRBJ1-1, with 7 bases lining up with TRBD1. V shed 5 bases, J shed 1 base, and the junction held 7 bases outside the gene matches. CDR3 length: 14 amino acids. Germline V gives CDR1 GTSNPN, CDR2 SVGIG (reference sequence). The CDR3 spells CAWLTGDWNTEAFF. The DNA of the CDR3 is TGTGCCTGGCTCACAGGGGATTGGAACACTGAAGCTTTCTTT.

The V and J genes are TRBV5-1 and TRBJ1-2; weak D call: TRBD1 (6 bases). The V gene's germline CDR1 is SGHRS and CDR2 YFSETQ. Trimming removed 5 bases at V and 4 bases at J, with 15 bases between. This CDR3 is built from 14 residues. The CDR3, as DNA: TGCGCCAGCAGTCAGACAACAGGGCGCTATGGCTACACCTTC. It translates to CASSQTTGRYGYTF.

The chain has TRBV19 and TRBJ2-1; D is possibly TRBD1 (5 bases). CDR1 and CDR2 (germline): LNHDA, SQIVND (reference sequence). The CDR3 runs to 14 residues. The germline V and J ends were trimmed by 4 bases and 7 bases, with 14 bases remaining between them. The CDR3: CASSKGALLNEQFF. The CDR3 nucleotides are TGTGCCAGTAGTAAAGGGGCCCTTTTGAATGAGCAGTTCTTC.

The chain has TRBV29-1 and TRBJ1-1; D is unclear. V shed 0 bases and J shed 10 bases, with 6 bases lying between them. CDR1 and CDR2 (germline): SQVTM, ANQGSEA. CDR3 length equals 10 residues. The CDR3 loop is CSVEELLAFF. The CDR3, as DNA: TGCAGCGTTGAAGAATTATTAGCTTTCTTT.

The J gene is TRBJ1-2, the V gene TRBV4-2; D unclear. V was pared by 1 base and J by 2 bases, with 11 bases between. This CDR3 contains 15 residues. The V gene's germline CDR1 is LGHNA and CDR2 YNFKEQ. The CDR3 nucleotides are TGTGCCAGCAGCCAAGGGGCAGAGAAGAACTATGGCTACACCTTC. It specifies CASSQGAEKNYGYTF.

This clone was detected only a few times. The CDR3 spells CSVVGGGDGYTF. CDR3 DNA sequence: TGCAGCGTTGTAGGAGGGGGCGATGGCTACACCTTC. The J gene is TRBJ1-2, the V gene TRBV29-1; 7 positions agree with TRBD1. J was trimmed by 6 bases and V by 4 bases; bases with no gene match: 5. The germline V gene encodes CDR1 SQVTM and CDR2 ANQGSEA. CDR3 size: 12 residues.

This chain links TRBV6-1 with TRBJ1-1; 8 positions match TRBD1. Trimming took 4 bases from V and 8 from J; bases not matched to a gene: 9. Per the germline V gene, CDR1 is MNHNS and CDR2 is SASEGT. This CDR3 is 14 amino acids long. The CDR3 DNA is TGTGCCAGCAGTGCCGCCACAGGGGGGTCGGAAGCTTTCTTT. Its protein is CASSAATGGSEAFF.

J is TRBJ2-5 and V is TRBV6-5; tentatively, D is TRBD2 (7 bases). The better agreement between TRBJ2-7 and the DNA end casts doubt on the J call. In germline, CDR1 is MNHEY, CDR2 SVGAGI. The CDR3 has 16 residues. CDR3 nucleotide sequence: TGTGCCAGCAGTTACTTGGGGGGGCGCTTATCCTACGAGCAGTACTTC. Translating it yields CASSYLGGRLSYEQYF.

This chain uses TRBV2 with TRBJ1-6; TRBD1 might be the D (5 bases). V shed 3 bases and J shed 13 bases, with 16 bases lying between them. The CDR3 is made up of 14 amino acids. Germline V gene lookup returns CDR1 SNHLY and CDR2 FYNNEI. CDR3 nucleotides: TGTGCCAGCAGTGATCGCGGGGCTCGTTGTCCCCTCCACTTT. Its protein is CASSDRGARCPLHF.

The chain uses TRBV6-5 and TRBJ1-2; 8 bases align to TRBD1. Germline V gene lookup returns CDR1 MNHEY and CDR2 SVGAGI. Trimming at V came to 11 bases and at J to 4 bases, leaving 6 bases not matched to a gene. The CDR3 consists of 12 residues. This CDR3 is CAAYRGVYGYTF. The CDR3 DNA is TGTGCCGCGTACAGGGGGGTCTATGGCTACACCTTC.

The chain joins TRBV6-5 to TRBJ1-2; 9 nucleotides agree with TRBD1. This CDR3 is built from 14 residues. CDR1 MNHEY and CDR2 SVGAGI come from the germline V gene. With V trimmed by 6 bases and J by 4 bases, 6 bases remained unmatched. The CDR3 sequence is CASRGQGLSYGYTF. DNA for the CDR3: TGTGCCAGCAGAGGACAGGGGTTGAGCTATGGCTACACCTTC.

J is TRBJ2-3 and V is TRBV4-1; D is unclear. V was clipped by 0 bases and J by 6 bases, with 7 bases between them. The germline V gene encodes CDR1 MGHRA and CDR2 YSYEKL. This CDR3 is built from 13 residues. CDR3 region: CASSQELRDTQYF. The CDR3 bases are TGCGCCAGCAGCCAAGAGTTACGGGATACGCAGTATTTT.

This clone came up a few times. The chain recombines TRBV7-9 with TRBJ1-6; TRBD1 matches 7 bases. With V trimmed by 5 bases and J by 5 bases, 6 bases remained unmatched. The CDR3 covers 15 residues. CDR1 and CDR2 from the germline V gene are SEHNR and FQNEAQ (reference sequence). CDR3 in amino acids: CASSPVQGNNSPLHF. Written as DNA, the CDR3 is TGTGCCAGCAGCCCCGTACAGGGGAATAATTCACCCCTCCACTTT.

The V and J genes are TRBV9 and TRBJ2-4, with a possible D match to TRBD2 (6 bases). There are 16 residues in the CDR3. CDR1 is SGDLS, CDR2 YYNGEE, per germline. V lost 0 bases and J lost 9, with 19 bases in between. CDR3 loop: CASSVAPSGVETIQYF. In nucleotides, the CDR3 is TGTGCCAGCAGCGTAGCCCCCTCGGGAGTAGAAACCATTCAGTACTTC.

The J gene is TRBJ1-1, the V gene TRBV11-1, with D hard to call. The CDR3 contains 16 residues. V was trimmed by 1 base and J by 3 bases, leaving 15 bases between them. Germline-derived CDR1 and CDR2 are SGHAT and FQDESV (reference sequence). The CDR3 nucleotides are TGTGCCAGCAGCTTAGTATCGGGTCTTCCGGACACTGAAGCTTTCTTT. It encodes CASSLVSGLPDTEAFF.

V gene TRBV7-9 combines with J gene TRBJ1-5; tentatively, D is TRBD1 (5 bases). CDR3 length equals 13 residues. CDR1 SEHNR and CDR2 FQNEAQ come from the germline V gene (reference sequence). V gave up 5 bases and J gave up 4 bases, with 9 bases separating them. The CDR3 DNA reads as TGTGCCAGCAGCCGACAGCTAAATCAGCCCCAGCATTTT. It is translated as CASSRQLNQPQHF.

The chain couples TRBV7-2 to TRBJ2-1, with 10 nucleotides matching TRBD1. This CDR3 is built from 19 residues. V was clipped by 4 bases and J by 3 bases; unmatched bases: 15. The germline CDR1 and CDR2 sequences are SGHTA and FQGNSA. The chain's CDR3 is CASSSPRGQGSLHYNEQFF. The CDR3 DNA follows: TGTGCCAGCAGCTCCCCTAGGGGACAGGGGTCGTTACACTACAATGAGCAGTTCTTC.

As for this clone: A read error may produce the germline difference seen at one junction end. The chain recombines TRBV6-5 with TRBJ2-7, with D tentatively TRBD1 (5 bases). The germline V gene has CDR1 MNHEY and CDR2 SVGAGI. The CDR3 is 15 amino acids. The DNA for the CDR3 is TGTGCCAGCAGTTACCCATCGTCAGGGTCCCACGAGCAGTGCTTC. This codes for CASSYPSSGSHEQCF.

This sequence joins TRBV5-1 and TRBJ1-5; a possible D gene is TRBD1 (6 bases). V was clipped by 0 bases and J by 2 bases, with 9 bases between them. The CDR3 covers 15 residues. Germline V lookup: CDR1 SGHRS, CDR2 YFSETQ. CDR3 nucleotides: TGCGCCAGCAGCTTGGGGACAGATGGCAATCAGCCCCAGCATTTT. Amino acid sequence: CASSLGTDGNQPQHF.